Listed here are 23 T cell receptor beta chains from one sample, sequenced in a study of regulatory T cells in long-lasting Graves disease. Specified time point: persistent/refractory GD, antithyroid drugs over 5 years with positive TRAb. Researchers made the TCR library from RNA that was extracted from PBMCs. HTBI primers from iRepertoire and Arm-PCR of CDR3 regions yielded the TCR beta libraries. TCRdb reanalysed the multiplex PCR reads using MiXCR and keeps one entry per CDR3 protein. The table shows 650,000 to 850,000 distinct CDR3 sequences, with approximately 31% occurring only once. Material: peripheral blood mononuclear cells (PBMCs), obtained when the disease was refractory, from a patient treated with antithyroid drugs. These receptors all stem from a female donor with Graves disease.

As for this clonotype: In this CDR3 the conserved last residue, phenylalanine or tryptophan, is missing, so a read error is likely. The rearrangement joins TRBV18 to TRBJ1-1, with 8 nucleotides matching TRBD1. Germline CDR1 and CDR2: KGHSH and LQKENI. V gave up 6 bases and J gave up 1 base; unmatched junction bases: 7. The CDR3 length is 15 residues. In DNA form, the CDR3 reads TGTGCCAGCTCCACATTGGACAGGGAGAACACTGAAGCTTTCTCT. Its protein product is CASSTLDRENTEAFS.

A note on this clonotype: A junction end diverges from the germline sequence, so it may reflect a read error. The V and J genes are TRBV6-2 or TRBV6-3 and TRBJ1-2; no clear D gene. Germline CDR1 reads MNHEY; CDR2 reads SVGEGT. This CDR3 has 14 amino acids. The CDR3 DNA is TGTGCCAGCAGCCAAAGCGACACCAACTACGGCTACACCTTC. Its translation: CASSQSDTNYGYTF.

This clonotype was picked up a small number of times. The chain couples TRBV7-3 to TRBJ1-2; 8 nucleotides agree with TRBD1. Looked up from germline, CDR1 is SGHTA and CDR2 is FQGTGA. Losses at the gene ends were 5 bases for V and 2 bases for J; bases not matched to a gene: 13. The CDR3 is 17 amino acids. CDR3 in DNA: TGTGCCAGCAGCCACCCTATCGACAGGGGTAAAAACTATGGCTACACCTTC. This gives the protein CASSHPIDRGKNYGYTF.

The gene calls are TRBV5-6 and TRBJ1-2; D remains ambiguous. V lost 0 bases and J lost 8, with 8 bases in between. CDR3 length: 12 residues. Germline V gives CDR1 SGHDT, CDR2 YYEEEE. In DNA form, the CDR3 reads TGTGCCAGCAGCTTGGTCAAGGACGGCTACACCTTC. This gives the protein CASSLVKDGYTF.

In its sample, this clonotype was seen many times. V gene TRBV2 combines with J gene TRBJ1-5; TRBD1 aligns across 10 bases. V lost 4 bases, J lost 3 bases, and 3 bases stayed unmatched. CDR1 and CDR2 (germline): SNHLY, FYNNEI. This CDR3 is built from 15 residues. This chain's CDR3 is CASSVGQGPNQPQHF. CDR3 DNA: TGTGCCAGCAGTGTGGGACAGGGGCCCAATCAGCCCCAGCATTTT.

This clonotype was counted at least ten times. J is TRBJ1-5 and V is TRBV12-3 or TRBV12-4; TRBD1 agrees at 7 bases. This CDR3 region has 15 residues. The V and J ends lost 8 bases and 3 bases, in that order; junction bases with no gene match: 10. CDR3 DNA: TGTGCCAGCGGCAAGGGACAGAGGCTCAATCAGCCCCAGCATTTT. This translates into CASGKGQRLNQPQHF.

This clonotype was detected only a few times. The chain uses TRBV6-4 and TRBJ1-2, with D perhaps matching TRBD1 (5 bases). V was cut by 6 bases and J by 4 bases, with 12 bases left in between. The V gene's germline CDR1 is MRHNA and CDR2 SNTAGT. The CDR3 totals 13 residues. In DNA, the CDR3 is TGTGCCAGCAGGGAGACAGCTAGCTATGGCTACACCTTC. It yields the protein CASRETASYGYTF.

This clonotype was recorded at least ten times. The rearrangement uses TRBV2 and TRBJ1-1; 8 bases agree with TRBD1. Looked up from germline, CDR1 is SNHLY and CDR2 is FYNNEI. The CDR3 is 16 residues long. The J segment lost 5 bases and the V segment lost 6 bases, leaving 14 bases of the junction unmatched. Here the CDR3 reads CASSGTGQGGWTEAFF. CDR3 sequence (DNA): TGTGCCAGCAGCGGAACCGGACAGGGTGGATGGACTGAAGCTTTCTTT. The full variable domain, rest sourced from reference TRBV2 and TRBJ1-1, is EPEVTQTPSHQVTQMGQEVILRCVPISNHLYFYWYRQILGQKVEFLVSFYNNEISEKSEIFDDQFSVERPDGSNFTLKIRSTKLEDSAMYFCASSGTGQGGWTEAFFGQGTRLTVV.

This clonotype was detected only a few times. The chain joins TRBV7-9 to TRBJ2-5; D gene ambiguous. The V gene lost 6 bases and the J gene lost 2 bases, with 7 bases spanning the gap. This CDR3 comprises 12 residues. Germline V gives CDR1 SEHNR, CDR2 FQNEAQ (reference sequence). The CDR3 bases are TGTGCCAGCAGAAGAGCACAAGAGACCCAGTACTTC. It translates to CASRRAQETQYF.

This clonotype was recorded only once. One end of the junction is discordant with germline, which a read error may explain. The genes are TRBV27 and TRBJ2-5; D is possibly TRBD1 or TRBD2 (5 bases each). Germline CDR1 and CDR2: MNHEY and SMNVEV (reference sequence). The CDR3 is 13 residues long. CDR3 amino acids: CAGSFLGDETQYF. CDR3 sequence (DNA): TGTGCCGGCAGTTTTTTGGGGGACGAGACCCAGTACTTC.

This clonotype came up a few times. The chain uses TRBV12-3 or TRBV12-4 and TRBJ2-7; 8 bases match TRBD2. CDR3 length equals 17 residues. The V and J ends lost 5 bases and 0 bases, in that order; junction bases with no gene match: 12. CDR3 residues: CASSTRSSGASSYEQYF. The CDR3 DNA reads as TGTGCCAGCAGTACTAGAAGTAGCGGGGCGAGCTCCTACGAGCAGTACTTC.

This clonotype occurred many times. V and J are TRBV11-2 and TRBJ2-5; D call uncertain. Germline loops: CDR1 SGHAT, CDR2 FQNNGV. Between the trimmed V and J ends, which lost 5 bases and 2 bases, there was a span of 18 bases. The CDR3 covers 16 residues. For the CDR3, the DNA is TGTGCCAGCAGCCGCACTCTGGCAGCGACACAAGAGACCCAGTACTTC. This gives the protein CASSRTLAATQETQYF.

The chain recombines TRBV12-3 or TRBV12-4 with TRBJ2-4, with 11 bases aligning to TRBD2. CDR3 length equals 16 residues. Trimming cost V 5 bases and J 3 bases; bases outside gene matches: 6. CDR3 sequence: CASSAPGTSGKNIQYF. The CDR3 bases are TGTGCCAGCAGTGCCCCCGGGACTAGCGGCAAAAACATTCAGTACTTC.

Comment on this clonotype: One end of the junction fails to match germline, which may point to a read error. CDR3: CSVGGEPTETFF. As DNA, the CDR3 is TGCAGCGTTGGGGGGGAACCCACTGAAACTTTCTTT. V and J are TRBV29-1 and TRBJ1-1, with D tentatively TRBD1 (5 bases). The CDR3 runs 12 residues. CDR1 is SQVTM and CDR2 is ANQGSEA in the germline V gene.

This clonotype was observed a few times. This chain joins TRBV5-1 and TRBJ1-1; D call uncertain. The V end lost 5 bases, the J end lost 1 base, and 12 bases lay between the germline ends. Germline-derived CDR1 and CDR2 are SGHRS and YFSETQ. CDR3 length: 14 residues. CDR3 region: CASRPLQKNTEAFF. CDR3 bases: TGCGCCAGCAGACCCCTCCAGAAGAACACTGAAGCTTTCTTT. The whole variable domain, remainder taken from reference TRBV5-1 and TRBJ1-1, is KAGVTQTPRYLIKTRGQQVTLSCSPISGHRSVSWYQQTPGQGLQFLFEYFSETQRNKGNFPGRFSGRQFSNSRSEMNVSTLELGDSALYLCASRPLQKNTEAFFGQGTRLTVV.

This clonotype was observed a handful of times. The J gene is TRBJ2-6, the V gene TRBV6-1; D might be TRBD1 or TRBD2, each matching 5 bases. V shed 3 bases and J shed 0 bases, with 12 bases lying between them. This CDR3 has 17 residues. Germline assignment: CDR1 MNHNS and CDR2 SASEGT. The CDR3 reads CASSDTGRGSGANVLTF. The CDR3 DNA is TGTGCCAGCAGTGACACGGGACGGGGCTCTGGGGCCAACGTCCTGACTTTC.

The gene calls are TRBV28 and TRBJ2-7; D is perhaps TRBD1 or TRBD2 (5 bases each). V was shortened by 2 bases and J by 0 bases, with 11 bases between the two germline ends. Germline V gene data show CDR1 as MDHEN and CDR2 as SYDVKM. This CDR3 has 15 residues. This CDR3 is CASSLTGTYSYEQYF. The CDR3 DNA follows: TGTGCCAGCAGTTTAACCGGGACCTACTCCTACGAGCAGTACTTC.

This clonotype has a count of ten or more. V and J are TRBV27 and TRBJ2-5, with TRBD2 identical over 9 bases. With 8 bases clipped from V and 4 bases from J, the junction kept 14 bases outside the gene matches. Germline V lookup: CDR1 MNHEY, CDR2 SMNVEV (reference sequence). The CDR3 has 16 residues. This chain's CDR3 is CASFRSPREGGETQYF. The CDR3 DNA follows: TGTGCCAGCTTTAGGAGTCCGCGGGAGGGCGGAGAGACCCAGTACTTC.

The chain uses TRBV7-9 and TRBJ1-1, with D unclear. The length of the CDR3 is 12 residues. V was pared by 5 bases and J by 8 bases, with 12 bases between. Germline lookup yields CDR1 SEHNR and CDR2 FQNEAQ (reference sequence). For the CDR3, the DNA is TGTGCCAGCAGCCTACTTTATGGGGAAGCTTTCTTT. As protein: CASSLLYGEAFF.

This clonotype was recorded at least ten times. The rearrangement links TRBV12-3 or TRBV12-4 to TRBJ1-5; D is unclear. V lost 5 bases and J lost 3, with 23 bases in between. This CDR3 comprises 18 residues. The CDR3 nucleotides read TGTGCCAGCAGTCCCCGTTATAAGGGTCATAGGGTCAATCAGCCCCAGCATTTT. Protein: CASSPRYKGHRVNQPQHF.

This clonotype has more than one count but fewer than ten. The rearrangement joins TRBV29-1 to TRBJ1-1; TRBD1 aligns across 7 bases. From germline, CDR1 is SQVTM and CDR2 ANQGSEA. The CDR3 is 13 amino acids. J lost 4 bases, V lost 6 bases, and 8 bases had no gene match. For the CDR3, the DNA is TGCAGCGTGACCTCAGGGGGAGGCACTGAAGCTTTCTTT. It translates to CSVTSGGGTEAFF.

In its sample, this clonotype was seen once. V usage is TRBV3-1 and J usage is TRBJ1-1; TRBD1 is a possible D gene (5 bases). Germline loops: CDR1 LGHDT, CDR2 YNNKEL (reference sequence). Trimming left V 5 bases short and J 4 bases short, with 14 bases between. The CDR3 is made up of 14 amino acids. Here the CDR3 reads CASSKNIGATEAFF. DNA of the CDR3: TGTGCCAGCAGCAAAAATATAGGGGCCACTGAAGCTTTCTTT.

The sample holds a few counts of this clonotype. The chain combines TRBV25-1 with TRBJ2-7; no definite D call. Between the trimmed V and J ends, which lost 4 bases and 5 bases, there was a span of 9 bases. This CDR3 is built from 12 residues. From germline, CDR1 is MGHDK and CDR2 SYGVNS. The CDR3: CASSGNSNEQYF. DNA for the CDR3: TGTGCCAGCAGTGGAAACAGTAACGAGCAGTACTTC.